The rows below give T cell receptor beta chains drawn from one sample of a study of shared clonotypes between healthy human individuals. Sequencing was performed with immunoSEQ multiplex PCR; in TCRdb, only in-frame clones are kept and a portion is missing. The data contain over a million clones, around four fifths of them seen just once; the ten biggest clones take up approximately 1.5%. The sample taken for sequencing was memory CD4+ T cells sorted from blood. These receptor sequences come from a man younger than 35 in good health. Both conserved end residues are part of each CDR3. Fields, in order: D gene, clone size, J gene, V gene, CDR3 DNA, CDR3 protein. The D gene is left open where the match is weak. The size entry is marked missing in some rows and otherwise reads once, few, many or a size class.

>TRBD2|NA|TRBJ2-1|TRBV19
TGTGCCAGTAGTACCGGGACTAGCGGGAGGAATGAGCAGTTCTTC
CASSTGTSGRNEQFF
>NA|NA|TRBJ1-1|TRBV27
TGTGCCAGCAGTTTACGTAGAGGCAGGGATGAAGCTTTCTTT
CASSLRRGRDEAFF
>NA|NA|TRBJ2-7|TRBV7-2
TGTGCCAGCAGCTTAGCGGCAGGGCCCTCCTACGAGCAGTACTTC
CASSLAAGPSYEQYF
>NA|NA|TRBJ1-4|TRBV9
TGTGCCAGCAGCGTAGTATTTTGGGGTTTCGGGGGACTGGATGAAAAACTGTTTTTT
CASSVVFWGFGGLDEKLFF
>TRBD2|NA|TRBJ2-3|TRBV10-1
TGCGCCAGCAGTGAAGGCGGGGGTCTCACAGATACGCAGTATTTT
CASSEGGGLTDTQYF
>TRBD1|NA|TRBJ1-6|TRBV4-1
TGCGCCAGCAGCCAAGGACAGGGGGCGAGTAATTCACCCCTCCACTTT
CASSQGQGASNSPLHF
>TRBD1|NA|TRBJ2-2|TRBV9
TGTGCCAGCAGCGGGGACAGGGGGCAGTACACCGGGGAGCTGTTTTTT
CASSGDRGQYTGELFF
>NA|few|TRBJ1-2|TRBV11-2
TGTGCCAGCAGCCCGGGGGGCTATGGCTACACCTTC
CASSPGGYGYTF
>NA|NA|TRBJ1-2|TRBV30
TGTGCCTGGAGTGTACTTCAGGGCGGTGGCTACACCTTC
CAWSVLQGGGYTF
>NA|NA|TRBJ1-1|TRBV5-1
TGCGCCAGCAGCTACGACAGTTACACTGAAGCTTTCTTT
CASSYDSYTEAFF
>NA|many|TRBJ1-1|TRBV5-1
TGCGCCAGCAGCCCACGAGAAGGGTGGAACACTGAAGCTTTCTTT
CASSPREGWNTEAFF
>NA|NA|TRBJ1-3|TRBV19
TGTGCCACCCGTAAAACTGAATCGGCGGGAAACACCATATATTTT
CATRKTESAGNTIYF
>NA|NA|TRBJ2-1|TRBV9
TGTGCCAGCAGCGTAAACCAAGTGGGAGAAGAGCAGTTCTTC
CASSVNQVGEEQFF
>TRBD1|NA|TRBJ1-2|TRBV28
TGTGCCAGCAGTTCGGACAGGGGGCGGGGTGGCTACACCTTC
CASSSDRGRGGYTF
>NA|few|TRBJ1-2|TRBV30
TGTGCCTGGAGTGTCAGGACGAACTATGGCTACACCTTC
CAWSVRTNYGYTF
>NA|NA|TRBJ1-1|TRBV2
TGTGCCAGCAGCCCCTCAACAGGGACCTACACTGAAGCTTTCTTT
CASSPSTGTYTEAFF
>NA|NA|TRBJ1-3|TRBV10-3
TGTGCCATCAGTAGAGAGGGACCTGGAAACACCATATATTTT
CAISREGPGNTIYF
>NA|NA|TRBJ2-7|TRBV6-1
TGTGCCAGCAAGGTACCTACCCTTACCTACGAGCAGTACTTC
CASKVPTLTYEQYF
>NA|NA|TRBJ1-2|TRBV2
TGTGCCAGCAGTGAAGGTCCAGGGAGGGACTATGGCTACACCTTC
CASSEGPGRDYGYTF
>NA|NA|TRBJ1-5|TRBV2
TGTGCCAGCAGTCCGAGGGAAGGACAGCCCCAGCATTTT
CASSPREGQPQHF
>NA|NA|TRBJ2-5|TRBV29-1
TGCAGCGTTGAAGAATTCGGGGGGCCGGAGACCCAGTACTTC
CSVEEFGGPETQYF
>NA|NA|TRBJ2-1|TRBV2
TGTGCCAGCAGTGAAGCGCGCTATGAGCAGTTCTTC
CASSEARYEQFF
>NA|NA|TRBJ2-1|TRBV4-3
TGCGCCAGCAGCCCCGAAGGGAGGCGGTTCGATGAGCAGTTCTTC
CASSPEGRRFDEQFF
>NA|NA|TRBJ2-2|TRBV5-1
TGCGCCAGCAGCCGGGACTCAATAGGGAACACCGGGGAGCTGTTTTTT
CASSRDSIGNTGELFF
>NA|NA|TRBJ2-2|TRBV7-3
TGTGCCAGCAGCCGAAATATCGGGGAGCTGTTTTTT
CASSRNIGELFF